A selection of T cell receptor beta chains follows, all from one sample in a study of blood T cell repertoires in COVID-19. The repertoire was sequenced with immunoSEQ multiplex PCR; TCRdb's copy has only in-frame clones and lacks some. The sample shows 150,000 to 180,000 clones, roughly 80% of them seen only once. The material sequenced was peripheral blood. These receptors were obtained from a woman aged 55-70 years with acute or convalescent COVID-19. CDR3s include the opening cysteine and the closing phenylalanine or tryptophan. Each record gives: V gene, D gene, J gene, clone size, CDR3 protein, CDR3 DNA. D genes are given only for firm matches. Clone size is not always given. Where it is, it says once, few, many or a class for expanded clones.

V: TRBV5-6; D: NA; J: TRBJ2-4; size: once; CDR3: CASSLEETKNIQYF; DNA: TGTGCCAGCAGCTTGGAGGAGACCAAAAACATTCAGTACTTC
V: TRBV10-1; D: TRBD2; J: TRBJ2-1; size: NA; CDR3: CASSERVPGAGGHEQFF; DNA: TGCGCCAGCAGTGAAAGAGTTCCTGGCGCGGGGGGCCATGAGCAGTTCTTC
V: TRBV25-1; D: NA; J: TRBJ2-2; size: NA; CDR3: CASSEGRGANTGELFF; DNA: TGTGCCAGCAGTGAGGGCCGGGGAGCGAACACCGGGGAGCTGTTTTTT
V: TRBV7-2; D: NA; J: TRBJ2-1; size: few; CDR3: CASSFAGSSYNEQFF; DNA: TGTGCCAGCAGCTTCGCGGGAAGCTCCTACAATGAGCAGTTCTTC
V: TRBV27; D: TRBD1; J: TRBJ1-5; size: NA; CDR3: CASSWGQTSNQPQHF; DNA: TGTGCCAGCAGTTGGGGACAGACTAGCAATCAGCCCCAGCATTTT
V: TRBV6-5; D: TRBD1; J: TRBJ1-1; size: NA; CDR3: CASSLTGTAYTEAFF; DNA: TGTGCCAGCAGTCTCACCGGGACAGCTTACACTGAAGCTTTCTTT
V: TRBV10-3; D: NA; J: TRBJ2-5; size: NA; CDR3: CAIGEGVQETQYF; DNA: TGTGCCATCGGGGAGGGGGTGCAAGAGACCCAGTACTTC
V: TRBV19; D: NA; J: TRBJ1-1; size: NA; CDR3: CASSTGQYTEAFF; DNA: TGTGCCAGTAGTACTGGACAGTACACTGAAGCTTTCTTT
V: TRBV9; D: NA; J: TRBJ2-7; size: once; CDR3: CASSARGPPYEQYF; DNA: TGTGCCAGCAGCGCGCGGGGGCCACCCTACGAGCAGTACTTC
V: TRBV5-6; D: NA; J: TRBJ1-6; size: NA; CDR3: CASSLGPAPASSPLHF; DNA: TGTGCCAGCAGCTTGGGTCCGGCGCCAGCTAGTTCACCCCTCCACTTT
V: TRBV6-2/TRBV6-3; D: TRBD1; J: TRBJ1-5; size: NA; CDR3: CASSYGGQAWNQPQHF; DNA: TGTGCCAGCAGTTACGGAGGACAGGCTTGGAATCAGCCCCAGCATTTT
V: TRBV7-9; D: NA; J: TRBJ1-2; size: NA; CDR3: CASSLARTALNYGYTF; DNA: TGTGCCAGCAGCTTAGCCCGGACAGCGCTTAACTATGGCTACACCTTC
V: TRBV5-1; D: NA; J: TRBJ2-5; size: NA; CDR3: CASSLNTGKETQYF; DNA: TGCGCCAGCAGCTTGAATACAGGGAAAGAGACCCAGTACTTC
V: TRBV5-8; D: NA; J: TRBJ2-1; size: NA; CDR3: CASSLRGAGNEQFF; DNA: TGTGCCAGCAGCTTGCGGGGGGCGGGGAATGAGCAGTTCTTC
V: TRBV2; D: NA; J: TRBJ1-6; size: NA; CDR3: CASTRTASHNSPLHF; DNA: TGTGCCAGCACCCGAACAGCAAGTCATAATTCACCCCTCCACTTT
V: TRBV2; D: NA; J: TRBJ1-2; size: few; CDR3: CASSGQIHYGYTF; DNA: TGTGCCAGCAGTGGGCAAATACACTATGGCTACACCTTC
V: TRBV15; D: TRBD2; J: TRBJ2-3; size: NA; CDR3: CATSRVAGGLSTDTQYF; DNA: TGTGCCACCAGCAGAGTCGCGGGGGGGCTAAGCACAGATACGCAGTATTTT
V: TRBV29-1; D: NA; J: TRBJ1-2; size: few; CDR3: CSVVVSLRGGYTF; DNA: TGCAGCGTTGTTGTCAGTCTCCGTGGTGGCTACACCTTC
V: TRBV2; D: NA; J: TRBJ1-1; size: NA; CDR3: CASSGGMNTEAFF; DNA: TGTGCCAGCAGTGGGGGCATGAACACTGAAGCTTTCTTT
V: TRBV5-1; D: TRBD1; J: TRBJ2-4; size: NA; CDR3: CASSNSGTGVGNIQYF; DNA: TGCGCCAGCAGCAACTCCGGGACAGGGGTTGGGAACATTCAGTACTTC
V: TRBV6-5; D: NA; J: TRBJ1-1; size: NA; CDR3: CASSPRDTGSAEAFF; DNA: TGTGCCAGCAGTCCCCGGGACACAGGTTCCGCTGAAGCTTTCTTT
V: TRBV7-6; D: TRBD1; J: TRBJ2-2; size: NA; CDR3: CASSPVGQLTGELFF; DNA: TGTGCCAGCAGCCCCGTGGGACAGCTCACCGGGGAGCTGTTTTTT
V: TRBV7-3; D: TRBD1; J: TRBJ2-3; size: NA; CDR3: CASSHRGYSTDTQYF; DNA: TGTGCCAGCAGCCACAGGGGCTATAGCACAGATACGCAGTATTTT
V: TRBV7-9; D: NA; J: TRBJ2-7; size: NA; CDR3: CASSLETNYEQYF; DNA: TGTGCCAGCAGCTTAGAGACAAACTACGAGCAGTACTTC
V: TRBV6-6; D: TRBD1; J: TRBJ1-4; size: NA; CDR3: CASSYLGQGDEKLFF; DNA: TGTGCCAGCAGTTACCTTGGACAGGGTGACGAAAAACTGTTTTTT
V: TRBV30; D: TRBD2; J: TRBJ2-5; size: NA; CDR3: CAWERTRTQYF; DNA: TGTGCCTGGGAGCGGACTAGGACCCAGTACTTC
V: TRBV5-1; D: TRBD1; J: TRBJ1-2; size: NA; CDR3: CASSLGQGWDGYTF; DNA: TGCGCCAGCAGCTTGGGACAGGGGTGGGATGGCTACACCTTC
V: TRBV9; D: NA; J: TRBJ2-3; size: NA; CDR3: CASSVGASTDTQYF; DNA: TGTGCCAGCAGCGTAGGGGCTAGCACAGATACGCAGTATTTT
V: TRBV18; D: TRBD2; J: TRBJ2-2; size: NA; CDR3: CASSPSSGGTGELFF; DNA: TGTGCCAGCTCACCATCCAGCGGGGGAACCGGGGAGCTGTTTTTT
V: TRBV7-9; D: TRBD1; J: TRBJ2-1; size: NA; CDR3: CASSTPGTGVNEQFF; DNA: TGTGCCAGCAGCACCCCCGGGACAGGGGTCAATGAGCAGTTCTTC
V: TRBV13; D: TRBD1; J: TRBJ1-1; size: NA; CDR3: CASSPGQGRGTEAFF; DNA: TGTGCCAGCAGCCCCGGACAGGGGAGGGGCACTGAAGCTTTCTTT
V: TRBV28; D: NA; J: TRBJ1-5; size: NA; CDR3: CASNPSLKPQHF; DNA: TGTGCCAGCAATCCTAGTCTCAAGCCCCAGCATTTT
V: TRBV5-1; D: TRBD1; J: TRBJ2-3; size: NA; CDR3: CASAQGDGTDTQYF; DNA: TGCGCCAGCGCCCAGGGGGACGGCACAGATACGCAGTATTTT
V: TRBV5-5; D: NA; J: TRBJ2-1; size: once; CDR3: CASSLVDSLFYNEQFF; DNA: TGTGCCAGCAGCTTGGTTGACTCCCTTTTCTACAATGAGCAGTTCTTC
V: TRBV5-6; D: NA; J: TRBJ2-2; size: NA; CDR3: CASSSGDRGELFF; DNA: TGTGCCAGCAGCTCCGGGGATAGAGGGGAGCTGTTTTTT
V: TRBV5-4; D: TRBD2; J: TRBJ2-1; size: NA; CDR3: CASSPGAGGPYNEQFF; DNA: TGTGCCAGCAGCCCTGGTGCGGGGGGCCCCTACAATGAGCAGTTCTTC
V: TRBV6-1; D: TRBD2; J: TRBJ2-1; size: NA; CDR3: CASSEAASGYNEQFF; DNA: TGTGCCAGCAGTGAAGCGGCTAGCGGCTACAATGAGCAGTTCTTC